The present T cell receptor beta chain was sequenced within a study of T cell clones after liver transplantation. Across the whole study: TCRbeta sequencing after a pre-transplant mixed lymphocyte reaction identified graft-donor-reactive clones, later tracked in post-transplant blood. Timepoints were pre-transplant, pre-withdrawal, and after withdrawal was completed or failed. Three of eight recipients were HCV-positive; others had non-autoimmune, non-viral indications.

Comment on this clone: Its antigen is currently unknown.

Produced via immunoSEQ multiplex PCR; TCRdb's table is partial and in-frame only. The data show 45,000 to 55,000 clones, approximately 84% seen once. The germline gives CDR1 MNHNS, CDR2 SASEGT. CDR3 length equals 12 residues. V lost 6 bases to trimming and J lost 5 bases, with 7 bases between them. Whole-study results and caveats: Post-transplant time points were not standardized, so conclusions are preliminary.

The input for sequencing was CD4+ T cells from blood, taken before liver transplant. The chain couples TRBV6-1 to TRBJ2-2; the D is unclear. The sequence came from a human donor who received a liver transplant. This chain's CDR3 is CASRSSTGELFF. The DNA for the CDR3 is TGTGCCAGCAGGAGTAGTACCGGGGAGCTGTTTTTT.